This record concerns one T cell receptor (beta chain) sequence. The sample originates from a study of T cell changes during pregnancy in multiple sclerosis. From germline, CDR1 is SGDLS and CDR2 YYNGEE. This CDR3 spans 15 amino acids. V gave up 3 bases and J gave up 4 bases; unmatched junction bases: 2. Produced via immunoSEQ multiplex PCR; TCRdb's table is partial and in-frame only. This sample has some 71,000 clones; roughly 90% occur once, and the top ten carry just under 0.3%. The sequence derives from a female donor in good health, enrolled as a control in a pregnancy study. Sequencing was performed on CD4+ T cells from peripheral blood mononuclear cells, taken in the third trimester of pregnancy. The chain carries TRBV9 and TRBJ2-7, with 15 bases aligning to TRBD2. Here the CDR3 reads CASSEGTSGGYEQYF. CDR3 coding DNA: TGTGCCAGCAGCGAGGGGACTAGCGGGGGGTACGAGCAGTACTTC.